The 31 T cell receptor beta chains given below trace back to one sample, sequenced in a study of blood T cell repertoires in COVID-19. Here immunoSEQ multiplex PCR was the method, and the copy in TCRdb shows in-frame clones only, minus some. Here the sample spans a few hundred thousand clones, around 90% being singletons. Sequencing was done on a sample of PBMCs or T cells enriched from blood (not recorded which). The receptors derive from a human donor in a cohort exposed to, infected with or recovered from COVID-19 (not recorded which). The donor label of this sample is uncertain.

This clone appeared a single time. V gene TRBV6-4 combines with J gene TRBJ2-5; 8 nucleotides line up with TRBD1. The J segment lost 4 bases and the V segment lost 5 bases, leaving 6 bases of the junction unmatched. The CDR3 runs to 14 residues. Per the germline V gene, CDR1 is MRHNA and CDR2 is SNTAGT. The CDR3 sequence is CASSTDRDVETQYF. The DNA of the CDR3 is TGTGCCAGCAGTACGGACAGGGACGTAGAGACCCAGTACTTC.

The rearrangement links TRBV18 to TRBJ1-4, with 7 bases fitting TRBD1. J lost 8 bases, V lost 3 bases, and 6 bases had no gene match. Germline V gene lookup returns CDR1 KGHSH and CDR2 LQKENI. The CDR3 extends over 14 amino acids. CDR3 bases: TGTGCCAGCTCACCTACGGGACAGTCGGAAAAACTGTTTTTT. It yields the protein CASSPTGQSEKLFF.

V is TRBV18 and J is TRBJ1-2; TRBD1 matches at 10 bases. V lost 3 bases, J lost 4 bases, and 5 bases stayed unmatched. Germline V gene sequence: CDR1 KGHSH, CDR2 LQKENI. The length of the CDR3 is 15 residues. CDR3 region: CASSPPGQGVYGYTF. In DNA form, the CDR3 reads TGTGCCAGCTCACCTCCCGGACAGGGGGTCTATGGCTACACCTTC. Full variable domain (missing parts from reference TRBV18 and TRBJ1-2): NAGVMQNPRHLVRRRGQEARLRCSPMKGHSHVYWYRQLPEEGLKFMVYLQKENIIDESGMPKERFSAEFPKEGPSILRIQQVVRGDSAAYFCASSPPGQGVYGYTFGSGTRLTVV.

V gene TRBV27 combines with J gene TRBJ1-5, with 7 bases aligning to TRBD1. The CDR3 totals 14 residues. J was trimmed by 3 bases and V by 5 bases; bases with no gene match: 4. The germline gives CDR1 MNHEY, CDR2 SMNVEV (reference sequence). CDR3 in DNA: TGTGCCAGCAGTCCCGGGACAGTCAATCAGCCCCAGCATTTT. This sequence encodes CASSPGTVNQPQHF.

The chain links TRBV27 to TRBJ1-4; 9 bases are a match to TRBD1. The CDR3 is made up of 15 amino acids. Germline V gives CDR1 MNHEY, CDR2 SMNVEV (reference sequence). V was pared by 3 bases and J by 8 bases, with 7 bases of the junction left unmatched. The CDR3, as DNA: TGTGCCAGCAGTTTCAACAGGGGGCGCGGGGAAAAACTGTTTTTT. This gives the protein CASSFNRGRGEKLFF.

This chain connects TRBV18 to TRBJ1-2; D gene uncertain. The V gene lost 2 bases and the J gene lost 8 bases, with 12 bases spanning the gap. This CDR3 contains 13 residues. Germline CDR1 KGHSH, CDR2 LQKENI. The CDR3 protein is CASSPELSRGYTF. The CDR3 nucleotides read TGTGCCAGCTCACCAGAACTCTCCCGGGGCTACACCTTC.

This chain connects TRBV14 to TRBJ2-7, with D hard to call. The CDR3 is 11 residues long. Germline V CDR1 and CDR2: SGHDN, FVKESK. Trimming stripped 1 base from V and 5 bases from J, with 3 bases between. CDR3 DNA: TGTGCCAGCAGCCAAGCCAACGAGCAGTACTTC. It is translated as CASSQANEQYF.

The chain joins TRBV7-2 to TRBJ2-1, with D possibly being TRBD2 (6 bases). Germline CDR1 SGHTA, CDR2 FQGNSA. The V gene lost 1 base and the J gene lost 6 bases, with 13 bases spanning the gap. The CDR3 totals 15 residues. The DNA of the CDR3 is TGTGCCAGCAGCTTAGGACTAGAGACCTCCAATGAGCAGTTCTTC. It is translated as CASSLGLETSNEQFF.

The chain joins TRBV5-1 to TRBJ1-2, with D perhaps matching TRBD1 (6 bases). With 4 bases removed from V and 3 bases from J, the gap between germline ends came to 10 bases. The germline CDR1 and CDR2 sequences are SGHRS and YFSETQ. This CDR3 region has 13 residues. CDR3 coding DNA: TGCGCCAGCAGCAAGGACAGCGACTATGGCTACACCTTC. It encodes CASSKDSDYGYTF.

V and J are TRBV27 and TRBJ1-1; no firm D call. V gave up 1 base and J gave up 3 bases, with 6 bases separating them. There are 13 residues in the CDR3. Germline CDR1 and CDR2: MNHEY and SMNVEV (reference sequence). DNA of the CDR3: TGTGCCAGCAGTTTATTCGGGGACACTGAAGCTTTCTTT. This sequence encodes CASSLFGDTEAFF.

The V and J genes are TRBV5-1 and TRBJ1-2; possible D gene TRBD1, 5 bases. Between the trimmed V and J ends, which lost 0 bases and 4 bases, there was a span of 34 bases. CDR3 length equals 22 residues. Germline V gene sequence: CDR1 SGHRS, CDR2 YFSETQ. Here the CDR3 DNA reads TGCGCCAGCAGCTTGGCCGATGTTCCACCTTTAATCCACAGGCGATCGGCCTATGGCTACACCTTC. Translated: CASSLADVPPLIHRRSAYGYTF.

The table lists this clone with a count of one. The chain joins TRBV11-1 to TRBJ1-3, with no clear D. V lost 8 bases to trimming and J lost 4 bases, with 12 bases between them. Germline V gene lookup returns CDR1 SGHAT and CDR2 FQDESV (reference sequence). This CDR3 spans 13 amino acids. The CDR3 is CASATGEGNTIYF. The DNA of the CDR3 is TGTGCCAGCGCAACGGGAGAAGGAAACACCATATATTTT. Based on the CDR3 plus reference TRBV11-1 and TRBJ1-3, the full variable domain is EAEVAQSPRYKITEKSQAVAFWCDPISGHATLYWYRQILGQGPELLVQFQDESVVDDSQLPKDRFSAERLKGVDSTLKIQPAELGDSAMYLCASATGEGNTIYFGEGSWLTVV.

This clone was found a few times. The genes are TRBV9 and TRBJ2-7; the D gene is possibly TRBD2 (6 bases). The germline V gene has CDR1 SGDLS and CDR2 YYNGEE. The CDR3 has 15 residues. V lost 2 bases and J lost 1, with 13 bases in between. The CDR3 nucleotides are TGTGCCAGCAGCGTGGAGGGAGAAGCATCCTACGAGCAGTACTTC. Translation: CASSVEGEASYEQYF.

This clone came up a few times. The CDR3 here is CATSGPDRGNQPQHF. CDR3 coding DNA: TGTGCCACCAGTGGCCCGGACAGGGGCAATCAGCCCCAGCATTTT. The chain combines TRBV24-1 with TRBJ1-5; 8 nucleotides match TRBD1. V lost 5 bases to trimming and J lost 2 bases; unmatched junction nucleotides: 4. Germline V gene sequence: CDR1 KGHDR, CDR2 SFDVKD. This CDR3 contains 15 residues.

This chain links TRBV5-6 with TRBJ1-1, with D perhaps matching TRBD1 (5 bases). The CDR3 spans 13 residues. V shed 7 bases and J shed 4 bases, with 14 bases lying between them. Germline CDR1 is SGHDT and CDR2 is YYEEEE. The CDR3 protein is CASLQGSGTEAFF. The CDR3 bases are TGTGCCAGCTTGCAGGGTTCGGGCACTGAAGCTTTCTTT.

The V gene is TRBV30, the J gene TRBJ1-2, with D maybe TRBD1 (6 bases). The germline CDR1 and CDR2 sequences are GTSNPN and SVGIG (reference sequence). The CDR3 consists of 15 residues. The germline V and J ends were trimmed by 0 bases and 4 bases, with 15 bases remaining between them. The CDR3 reads CAWSVYAGAPYGYTF. CDR3 in DNA: TGTGCCTGGAGTGTATATGCAGGGGCCCCCTATGGCTACACCTTC. The full variable domain, in which reference TRBV30 and TRBJ1-2 provide the parts outside the CDR3, is SQTIHQWPATLVQPVGSPLSLECTVEGTSNPNLYWYRQAAGRGLQLLFYSVGIGQISSEVPQNLSASRPQDRQFILSSKKLLLSDSGFYLCAWSVYAGAPYGYTFGSGTRLTVV.

The chain is built from TRBV4-1 and TRBJ2-7; 11 positions agree with TRBD2. The junction had 6 bases not matched to a gene; V was cut back by 3 bases and J by 2 bases. CDR1 and CDR2 (germline): MGHRA, YSYEKL. The CDR3 has 16 residues. CDR3 sequence: CASSQGTSGGPYEQYF. The CDR3 nucleotides read TGCGCCAGCAGCCAGGGAACTAGCGGGGGCCCCTACGAGCAGTACTTC.

The V gene is TRBV6-5, the J gene TRBJ2-3; 9 positions agree with TRBD2. The trim removed 6 bases at V and 5 bases at J, leaving 6 bases unmatched. Germline CDR1 reads MNHEY; CDR2 reads SVGAGI. The length of the CDR3 is 14 residues. CDR3 region: CASSKGLAKDTQYF. CDR3 sequence (DNA): TGTGCCAGCAGCAAGGGACTAGCAAAAGATACGCAGTATTTT.

This chain joins TRBV5-8 and TRBJ1-1; D not resolved. From germline, CDR1 is SGHTS and CDR2 YDEGEE. Trimming shortened V by 0 bases and J by 1 base, and 7 bases separated the two germline ends. The CDR3 has 14 amino acids. In nucleotides, the CDR3 is TGTGCCAGCAGCTTGGACAGAGCGAACACTGAAGCTTTCTTT. Its protein is CASSLDRANTEAFF.

The chain uses TRBV18 and TRBJ2-3; weak D call: TRBD2 (5 bases). V gave up 0 bases and J gave up 6 bases, with 10 bases separating them. The CDR3 extends over 14 amino acids. The V gene's germline CDR1 is KGHSH and CDR2 LQKENI. CDR3 nucleotides: TGTGCCAGCTCACCACCGGGTCCGGGGGATACGCAGTATTTT. Residues: CASSPPGPGDTQYF.

This sequence joins TRBV3-1 (or the pseudogene TRBV3-2) and TRBJ1-5; 11 bases line up with TRBD1. V shed 2 bases, J shed 7 bases, and the junction held 10 bases outside the gene matches. This CDR3 contains 17 residues. Germline CDR1 reads LGHDT; CDR2 reads YNNKEL (reference sequence). CDR3 sequence (DNA): TGTGCCAGCAGCCAATCCGGGACAGGGGGGGTGAGGCAGCCCCAGCATTTT. It is translated as CASSQSGTGGVRQPQHF.

The rearrangement uses TRBV19 and TRBJ1-1; unclear D gene. With 10 bases removed from V and 1 base from J, the gap between germline ends came to 13 bases. The CDR3 runs 13 residues. Germline V gives CDR1 LNHDA, CDR2 SQIVND (reference sequence). The CDR3 protein is CATKNGRNTEAFF. In DNA form, the CDR3 reads TGTGCCACCAAGAATGGGAGGAACACTGAAGCTTTCTTT.

The genes are TRBV27 and TRBJ2-2; D gene uncertain. Trimming took off 10 bases at V and 5 bases at J, with 8 bases between the two ends. Germline CDR1 is MNHEY and CDR2 is SMNVEV (reference sequence). There are 11 residues in the CDR3. CDR3 nucleotide sequence: TGTGCCACCGCGGCGACCGGGGAGCTGTTTTTT. This codes for CATAATGELFF.

The CDR3: CASSLFTSGTSTDTQYF. DNA for the CDR3: TGTGCCAGCAGCTTATTTACTAGTGGGACTAGCACAGATACGCAGTATTTT. The chain combines TRBV7-9 with TRBJ2-3, with D possibly matching TRBD2 (6 bases). Trimming shortened V by 2 bases and J by 0 bases, and 15 bases separated the two germline ends. Germline assignment: CDR1 SEHNR and CDR2 FQNEAQ (reference sequence). The CDR3 totals 17 residues.

The chain employs TRBV28 and TRBJ1-5, with unresolved D. Germline loops: CDR1 MDHEN, CDR2 SYDVKM. V was pared by 3 bases and J by 6 bases, with 12 bases between. The CDR3 totals 14 residues. CDR3 in amino acids: CASSFVEVRQPQHF. CDR3 nucleotide sequence: TGTGCCAGCAGTTTCGTGGAGGTGCGTCAGCCCCAGCATTTT.

This clone showed up just once. This chain uses TRBV7-9 with TRBJ1-1, with 7 positions matching TRBD1. This CDR3 comprises 14 residues. Germline V CDR1 and CDR2: SEHNR, FQNEAQ (reference sequence). Unmatched junction bases numbered 6, after V lost 5 bases and J lost 3 bases. The CDR3 protein is CASSTTGVDTEAFF. CDR3 nucleotides: TGTGCCAGCAGCACTACAGGGGTGGACACTGAAGCTTTCTTT.

The chain is built from TRBV27 and TRBJ1-3; 9 positions match TRBD1. Germline CDR1 is MNHEY and CDR2 is SMNVEV (reference sequence). There are 14 residues in the CDR3. V was clipped by 9 bases and J by 4 bases; unmatched bases: 7. The CDR3 DNA reads TGTGCCAGTTGGACAGGGGATCCCGGAAACACCATATATTTT. It is translated as CASWTGDPGNTIYF.

This chain links TRBV29-1 with TRBJ1-2; 7 bases are shared with TRBD1. V lost 4 bases and J lost 0; bases outside the gene matches: 5. The CDR3 extends over 14 amino acids. CDR1 and CDR2 from the germline V gene are SQVTM and ANQGSEA. The CDR3 DNA is TGCAGCGTTGCACCAGGGGGAGCTAACTATGGCTACACCTTC. Amino acids: CSVAPGGANYGYTF.

This chain connects TRBV15 to TRBJ1-5, with 7 bases matching TRBD1. Germline-derived CDR1 and CDR2 are LNHNV and YYDKDF (reference sequence). The CDR3 is made up of 15 amino acids. The V segment lost 3 bases and the J segment 5 bases; nucleotides outside the gene matches: 7. The CDR3 DNA sequence: TGTGCCACCAGCAGGGGACAGATCGTTGATCAGCCCCAGCATTTT. Protein product: CATSRGQIVDQPQHF.

The V call is TRBV27, the J call TRBJ2-1; the match to TRBD2 covers 8 bases. Looked up from germline, CDR1 is MNHEY and CDR2 is SMNVEV (reference sequence). This CDR3 is 16 amino acids long. Trimming removed 3 bases from V and 5 bases from J; junction bases left unmatched: 9. The CDR3 region has the DNA TGTGCCAGCAGTTTCTCCGGGGGGGACTTTAACAATGAGCAGTTCTTC. Its protein is CASSFSGGDFNNEQFF.

V usage is TRBV6-6 and J usage is TRBJ1-2; D is unresolved. This CDR3 has 15 residues. Per germline, CDR1 MNHNY and CDR2 SVGAGI (reference sequence). Trimming stripped 5 bases from V and 8 bases from J, with 21 bases between. This CDR3 reads CASSPREEKMEGYTF. For the CDR3, the DNA is TGTGCCAGCAGTCCACGGGAGGAGAAGATGGAAGGCTACACCTTC.